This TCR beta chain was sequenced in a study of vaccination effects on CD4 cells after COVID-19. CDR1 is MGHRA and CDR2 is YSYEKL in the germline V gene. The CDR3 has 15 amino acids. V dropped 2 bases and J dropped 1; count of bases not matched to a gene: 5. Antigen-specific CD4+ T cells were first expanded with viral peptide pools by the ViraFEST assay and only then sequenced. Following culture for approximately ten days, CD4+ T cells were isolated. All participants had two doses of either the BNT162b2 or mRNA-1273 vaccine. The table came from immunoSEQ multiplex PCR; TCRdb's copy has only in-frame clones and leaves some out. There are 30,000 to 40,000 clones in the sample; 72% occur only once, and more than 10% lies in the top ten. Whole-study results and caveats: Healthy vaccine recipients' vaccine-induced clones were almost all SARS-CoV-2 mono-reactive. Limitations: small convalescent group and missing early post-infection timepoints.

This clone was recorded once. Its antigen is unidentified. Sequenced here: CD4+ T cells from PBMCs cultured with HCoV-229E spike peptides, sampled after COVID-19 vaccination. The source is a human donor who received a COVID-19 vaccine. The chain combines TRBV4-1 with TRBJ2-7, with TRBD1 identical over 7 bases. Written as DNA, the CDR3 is TGCGCCAGCAGCCAAAACAGGGGTAGATCCTACGAGCAGTACTTC. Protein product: CASSQNRGRSYEQYF.